The 10 T cell receptor beta chains in this list originate from one sample, sequenced in a study of blood T cell repertoires in COVID-19. Data came from immunoSEQ multiplex PCR; TCRdb stores just in-frame clones and leaves some out. This sample yields around 180,000 clones, of which approximately 85% are seen a single time; more than 8% belongs to the top ten. Source material: peripheral blood. These receptors were obtained from a woman of 80 years or more with acute or convalescent COVID-19.

This chain uses TRBV27 with TRBJ1-6, with D possibly matching TRBD1 (5 bases). Germline CDR1 is MNHEY and CDR2 is SMNVEV (reference sequence). V shed 3 bases and J shed 8 bases, with 11 bases lying between them. This CDR3 is 14 amino acids long. Written as DNA, the CDR3 is TGTGCCAGCAGTTTGCCAGGGATTTATTCACCCCTCCACTTT. This codes for CASSLPGIYSPLHF.

J is TRBJ2-2 and V is TRBV14; D call uncertain. V lost 4 bases, J lost 8 bases, and 11 bases lay in between. Germline CDR1 is SGHDN and CDR2 is FVKESK. The CDR3 extends over 13 amino acids. As DNA, the CDR3 is TGTGCCAGCAGCCCTCCCGGGTCGGGGGAGCTGTTTTTT. Translation gives CASSPPGSGELFF.

This clone was observed a handful of times. The V and J genes are TRBV2 and TRBJ1-6; no reliable D call. Trimming cost V 4 bases and J 9 bases, with 16 bases left between them. There are 15 residues in the CDR3. Looked up from germline, CDR1 is SNHLY and CDR2 is FYNNEI. The CDR3 loop reads CASSAPVREGSPLHF. The CDR3 bases are TGTGCCAGCAGTGCCCCAGTAAGGGAGGGTTCACCCCTCCACTTT.

The rearrangement uses TRBV4-3 and TRBJ1-6, with unresolved D. The V end lost 0 bases, the J end lost 10 bases, and 19 bases lay between the germline ends. The CDR3 is 17 residues long. In germline, CDR1 is LGHNA, CDR2 YSLEER. The CDR3 DNA follows: TGCGCCAGCAGCCAAGATCACACGGGTCTCGCGGGCTCACCCCTCCACTTT. This gives the protein CASSQDHTGLAGSPLHF.

The chain combines TRBV7-2 with TRBJ1-3, with 7 bases identical to TRBD1. CDR1 SGHTA and CDR2 FQGNSA come from the germline V gene. V was pared by 2 bases and J by 2 bases, with 3 bases of the junction left unmatched. The CDR3 contains 15 residues. CDR3 sequence (DNA): TGTGCCAGCAGCTTACCACAGGGGCCTGGAAACACCATATATTTT. It encodes CASSLPQGPGNTIYF.

The J gene is TRBJ2-3, the V gene TRBV7-2, with 10 bases aligning to TRBD1. Germline V CDR1 and CDR2: SGHTA, FQGNSA. CDR3 length: 16 residues. The ends lost 4 bases at V and 0 bases at J; junction bases unmatched: 4. The DNA for the CDR3 is TGTGCCAGCAGCTCCCGGACAGGGGGTAGCACAGATACGCAGTATTTT. As protein: CASSSRTGGSTDTQYF.

The gene calls are TRBV2 and TRBJ1-4, with D possibly matching TRBD1 (5 bases). The V end was cut by 6 bases, the J end by 7 bases, with 15 bases between. This CDR3 is 14 amino acids long. CDR1 and CDR2 from the germline V gene are SNHLY and FYNNEI. CDR3 coding DNA: TGTGCCAGCAGGACCCCAGGGAGGGGTGAAAAACTGTTTTTT. It codes for CASRTPGRGEKLFF.

This chain links TRBV21-1 with TRBJ2-1; the table names TRBD2, a call not compared with the DNA. TRBV21-1 is labeled a pseudogene. CDR3 length: 17 residues. CDR3 bases: TGTGCCACCGGCCTCGGGACTAGCGGGCCCTCCTACAATGAGCAGTTCTTC. Residues: CATGLGTSGPSYNEQFF.

The chain employs TRBV18 and TRBJ2-7; 7 bases match TRBD1. CDR1 is KGHSH and CDR2 is LQKENI in the germline V gene. The CDR3 sequence is 13 residues long. V shed 3 bases, J shed 6 bases, and the junction held 5 bases outside the gene matches. The CDR3 region is CASSPIAGGEQYF. The CDR3 coding sequence is TGTGCCAGCTCACCGATCGCAGGGGGCGAGCAGTACTTC.

This clone has only a few counts. J is TRBJ1-1 and V is TRBV7-2; 8 nucleotides agree with TRBD1. The CDR3 has 13 residues. The germline V gene has CDR1 SGHTA and CDR2 FQGNSA. The junction had 4 bases not matched to a gene; V was cut back by 0 bases and J by 10 bases. As DNA, the CDR3 is TGTGCCAGCAGCTTAGCGATACAGGGGGGAGCTTTCTTT. Protein product: CASSLAIQGGAFF.